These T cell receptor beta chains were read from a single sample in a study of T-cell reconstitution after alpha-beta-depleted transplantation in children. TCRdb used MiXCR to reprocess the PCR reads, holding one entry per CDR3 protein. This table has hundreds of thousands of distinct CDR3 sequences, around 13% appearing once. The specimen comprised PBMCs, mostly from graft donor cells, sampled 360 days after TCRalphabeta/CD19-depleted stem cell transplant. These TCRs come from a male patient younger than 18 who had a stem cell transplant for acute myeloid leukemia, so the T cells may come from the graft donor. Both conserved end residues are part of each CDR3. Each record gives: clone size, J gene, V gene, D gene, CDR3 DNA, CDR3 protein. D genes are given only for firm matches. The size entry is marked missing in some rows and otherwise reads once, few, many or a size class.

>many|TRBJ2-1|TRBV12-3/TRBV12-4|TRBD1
TGTGCCAGCAGTGCCGGGACAGCCTTCAATGAGCAGTTCTTC
CASSAGTAFNEQFF
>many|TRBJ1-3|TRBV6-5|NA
TGTGCCAGCAGTTACGACGGCTTCTGGGGGAATAGGAACACCATATATTTT
CASSYDGFWGNRNTIYF
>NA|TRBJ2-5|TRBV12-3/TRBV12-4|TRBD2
TGTGCCAGCTGTCTAGCGGGAGCGGAGACCCAGTACTTC
CASCLAGAETQYF
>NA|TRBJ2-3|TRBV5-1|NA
TGCGCCCTGGGCAGGGTTGGTGCAGATACGCAGTATTTT
CALGRVGADTQYF
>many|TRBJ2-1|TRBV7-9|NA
TGTGCCAGCAGCTTAGCGATGGCGGGTGCCTACAATGAGCAGTTCTTC
CASSLAMAGAYNEQFF
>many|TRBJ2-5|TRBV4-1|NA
TGCGCCAGCAGCCAAGCTTCTGGGGCCGGCCAAGAGACCCAGTACTTC
CASSQASGAGQETQYF
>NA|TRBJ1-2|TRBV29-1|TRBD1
TGCAGCGTGGCGGGACAGGGGTATGAGATAGATGGCTACACCTTC
CSVAGQGYEIDGYTF
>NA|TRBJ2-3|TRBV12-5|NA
TGTGCTAGTGGCCGCACAGATACGCAGTATTTT
CASGRTDTQYF
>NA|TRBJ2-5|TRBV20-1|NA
TGCAGTGCTACCTTGCGGGGACGGGAGACCCAGTACTTC
CSATLRGRETQYF
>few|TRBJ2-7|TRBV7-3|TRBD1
TGTGCCAGCAGCAACGACCGGGACAGGGGGGTGAACGAGCAGTACTTC
CASSNDRDRGVNEQYF
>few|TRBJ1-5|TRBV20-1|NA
TGCAGTGCTGCAGGATTTAGCAATCAGCCCCAGCATTTT
CSAAGFSNQPQHF
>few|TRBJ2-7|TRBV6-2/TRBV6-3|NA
TGTGCCAGCAGTTACTGGACCAGCACCATCTCCTACGAGCAGTACTTC
CASSYWTSTISYEQYF
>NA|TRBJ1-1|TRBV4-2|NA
TGTGCCAGCAGCCAAGTAAGGGTTGGGGATACTGAAGCTTTCTTT
CASSQVRVGDTEAFF
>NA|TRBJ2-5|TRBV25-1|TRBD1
TGTGCCAGCAGTGAGACCGGACAGGTAGGGGAGACCCAGTACTTC
CASSETGQVGETQYF
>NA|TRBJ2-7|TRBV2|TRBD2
TGTGCCAGCAGGGATCTAGCGGTACCCACCTACGAGCAGTACTTC
CASRDLAVPTYEQYF
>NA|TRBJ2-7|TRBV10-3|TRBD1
TGTGCCATCAGTGGCCGGGACAGGGGACACTACGAGCAGTACTTC
CAISGRDRGHYEQYF
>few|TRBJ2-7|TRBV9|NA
TGTGCCAGCAGCGTAGATCACCGGGGCTCCTACGAGCAGTACTTC
CASSVDHRGSYEQYF
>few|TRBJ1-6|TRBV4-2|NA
TGTGCCAGCAGCCAAGATCAGGGCGCAGGGTTTATGGAGGGCTATAATTCACCCCTCCACTTT
CASSQDQGAGFMEGYNSPLHF